The rows below give T cell receptor beta chains drawn from one sample of a study of blood T cell repertoires in COVID-19. Clones were read by immunoSEQ multiplex PCR, and TCRdb kept only the in-frame ones, dropping some. The sample shows 95,000 to 150,000 clones, approximately 81% of them seen only once. Sequencing used peripheral blood. These TCRs come from a woman of 80 years or more with acute or convalescent COVID-19. Each CDR3 is given with its conserved first and last residue. Fields, in order: V gene, D gene, clone size, J gene, CDR3 DNA, CDR3 protein. The D gene is left open where the match is weak. Clone sizes are given selectively: once, few, many, or a class where the clone is expanded.

>TRBV6-5|NA|NA|TRBJ1-6
TGTGCCAGCAATAAGCAAGGGAGGGATTCACCCCTCCACTTT
CASNKQGRDSPLHF
>TRBV10-3|TRBD1|NA|TRBJ1-2
TGTGCCATCAGTGAGAGGACAGGGGGCGAACATGGCTACACCTTC
CAISERTGGEHGYTF
>TRBV3-1/TRBV3-2|NA|NA|TRBJ2-3
TGTGCCAGCAGCCAAGCAACGCCTAGCGCTGATACGCAGTATTTT
CASSQATPSADTQYF
>TRBV28|NA|NA|TRBJ2-2
TGTGCCAGCAGACGACTAGATCTCGGGGAGCTGTTTTTT
CASRRLDLGELFF
>TRBV24-1|NA|NA|TRBJ2-1
TGTGCCACCAGTGATGACAGGTACAATGAGCAGTTCTTC
CATSDDRYNEQFF
>TRBV7-2|NA|NA|TRBJ1-2
TGTGCCAGCAGCCGCGGAGTCTTTAACTATGGCTACACCTTC
CASSRGVFNYGYTF
>TRBV2|NA|NA|TRBJ1-3
TGTGCCAGCAGCCCCCCGCCCGAGGGAAACACCATATATTTT
CASSPPPEGNTIYF
>TRBV3-1/TRBV3-2|TRBD2|once|TRBJ2-7
TGTGCCAGCAGTCAAACTCCGGGACTAGCGGGAGGACGCTACGAGCAGTACTTC
CASSQTPGLAGGRYEQYF
>TRBV7-9|TRBD1|few|TRBJ1-2
TGTGCCAGCAGCCCGCGGAGGGGGCGGTTTTTTAGTGGCTACACCTTC
CASSPRRGRFFSGYTF
>TRBV5-1|TRBD2|NA|TRBJ2-1
TGCGCCAGCAGCTCCGGGACTAGCGGGACGGGTGAGCAGTTCTTC
CASSSGTSGTGEQFF
>TRBV13|TRBD2|once|TRBJ2-2
TGTGCCAGCAGCTTTGCAACTAGCGGGGGCCTCACCGGGGAGCTGTTTTTT
CASSFATSGGLTGELFF
>TRBV18|NA|once|TRBJ1-2
TGTGCCAGCTCACCACGAGAGGACTCAGTACATGGCTACACCTTC
CASSPREDSVHGYTF
>TRBV9|TRBD2|NA|TRBJ2-3
TGTGCCAGCAGCATCTTAGCGGGGGGAAGCACAGATACGCAGTATTTT
CASSILAGGSTDTQYF
>TRBV19|NA|NA|TRBJ1-1
TGTGCCAGTGAGTACAGGATGAACACTGAAGCTTTCTTT
CASEYRMNTEAFF
>TRBV7-9|TRBD1|NA|TRBJ1-3
TGTGCCAGCAGCTCCACAGGGGAAGGATCTGGAAACACCATATATTTT
CASSSTGEGSGNTIYF
>TRBV9|NA|NA|TRBJ2-1
TGTGCCAGCAGCGCGAGCGGAGACAATGAGCAGTTCTTC
CASSASGDNEQFF
>TRBV3-1/TRBV3-2|TRBD1|NA|TRBJ1-6
TGTGCCAGCAGCCAAGGGGACAGGGATGTCTCACCCCTCCACTTT
CASSQGDRDVSPLHF
>TRBV5-6|NA|NA|TRBJ2-1
TGTGCCAGCAGCTTACAGGACAATGAGCAGTTCTTC
CASSLQDNEQFF
>TRBV5-6|NA|NA|TRBJ1-1
TGTGCCAGCAGCTTGATGGGGGCTATGAACACTGAAGCTTTCTTT
CASSLMGAMNTEAFF
>TRBV28|NA|NA|TRBJ1-4
TGTGCCAGCAGTTACTCGGGGGGAAAACTGTTTTTT
CASSYSGGKLFF
>TRBV10-3|TRBD2|NA|TRBJ2-1
TGTGCCATCAGTGAGTCGGAAAGCGGGGGGGCAGGGAATGAGCAGTTCTTC
CAISESESGGAGNEQFF
>TRBV5-1|NA|few|TRBJ2-1
TGCGCCAGCAGCCTCGGGGTAGCGAGAAATGAGCAGTTCTTC
CASSLGVARNEQFF
>TRBV18|NA|few|TRBJ1-1
TGTGCCAGCTCACCATATCCGAGACAGAACACTGAAGCTTTCTTT
CASSPYPRQNTEAFF
>TRBV5-1|NA|NA|TRBJ1-6
TGCGCCAGCAGCCCCGGGATGGGTTCACCCCTCCACTTT
CASSPGMGSPLHF
>TRBV7-8|NA|NA|TRBJ1-5
TGTGCCAGCAGCTCTGTACAAGCCGGGACTTTCGTTTACAATAGCAATCAGCCCCAGCATTTT
CASSSVQAGTFVYNSNQPQHF
>TRBV28|TRBD1|NA|TRBJ1-4
TGTGCCAGCACCCCGGGACAGGGGGATGAAAAACTGTTTTTT
CASTPGQGDEKLFF
>TRBV15|NA|few|TRBJ1-4
TGTGCCACCAGCAGATCATCGGGCTGGGAGAATGAAAAACTGTTTTTT
CATSRSSGWENEKLFF
>TRBV5-8|TRBD2|NA|TRBJ2-7
TGTGCCAGCAGCCAAGGACTAGCTCGCGAGCAGTACTTC
CASSQGLAREQYF
>TRBV4-3|NA|NA|TRBJ1-1
TGCGCCAGCAGCAACTCGGGGTTGAACACTGAAGCTTTCTTT
CASSNSGLNTEAFF
>TRBV4-3|NA|NA|TRBJ2-3
TGCGCCAGCAGCCAAACCTGGACAAATGCAGATACGCAGTATTTT
CASSQTWTNADTQYF
>TRBV19|NA|NA|TRBJ2-2
TGTGCCATTAGTTTTTCGGCGAACACCGGGGAGCTGTTTTTT
CAISFSANTGELFF
>TRBV11-1|TRBD2|few|TRBJ2-1
TGTGCCAGCAGCTGGGCCAGCGGGGGGTACAATGAGCAGTTCTTC
CASSWASGGYNEQFF
>TRBV7-8|TRBD2|NA|TRBJ2-7
TGTGCCAGCAGCTGGTTAACCGGGGGGGCGAGAGAGCAGTACTTC
CASSWLTGGAREQYF
>TRBV2|TRBD2|NA|TRBJ2-3
TGTGCCAGCAGTGACACTAGCGGTAGCACAGATACGCAGTATTTT
CASSDTSGSTDTQYF
>TRBV28|NA|NA|TRBJ1-2
TGTGCCAGCAGCTTCAGCGGGGAAAACTATGGCTACACCTTC
CASSFSGENYGYTF
>TRBV30|NA|NA|TRBJ1-2
TGTGCCTGGAGGGCACAGAACTATGGCTACACCTTC
CAWRAQNYGYTF
>TRBV7-2|NA|NA|TRBJ2-2
TGTGCCAGCAGCTTACGCGGGACCAACACCGGGGAGCTGTTTTTT
CASSLRGTNTGELFF
>TRBV24-1|TRBD1|NA|TRBJ1-5
TGTGCCACCAGTGACTCTTTACAACAGGGGGATTATCAGCCCCAGCATTTT
CATSDSLQQGDYQPQHF
>TRBV12-3/TRBV12-4|NA|NA|TRBJ1-2
TGTGCCAGCAGTTTAAGGGGTGACTATGGCTACACCTTC
CASSLRGDYGYTF
>TRBV7-9|NA|NA|TRBJ1-6
TGTGCCAGCAGCTCAAGGACAGCCTATAATTCACCCCTCCACTTT
CASSSRTAYNSPLHF
>TRBV7-2|TRBD2|NA|TRBJ2-5
TGTGCCAGCAGCCCGTCGGGACTAGCGGGAGGGTACGAGACCCAGTACTTC
CASSPSGLAGGYETQYF
>TRBV5-6|NA|few|TRBJ2-5
TGTGCCAGCAGCACACACCAAGAGACCCAGTACTTC
CASSTHQETQYF
>TRBV18|TRBD1|NA|TRBJ1-2
TGTGCCAGCTCACCGGGACAGGGGGCGCAGGGCTACACCTTC
CASSPGQGAQGYTF
>TRBV7-8|NA|NA|TRBJ1-2
TGTGCCAGCAGCGACCCTGGCAGGGAGGACTATGGCTACACCTTC
CASSDPGREDYGYTF